These 32 T cell receptor beta chains share one sample of origin, sequenced in a study of post-analysis software for immune sequencing data. Study-wide results and caveats: TRBV5-6, TRBV5-1 and TRBV20-1 were among several TRBV segments more frequent in patients than controls.

Each TCR beta cDNA library carried unique molecular identifiers. TCRdb re-called the PCR reads with MiXCR, one entry per CDR3 protein. The repertoire consists of roughly 800,000 distinct CDR3 sequences, with around 27% occurring once and the leading ten covering 0.55% to 0.65%. Their recognized antigens are unknown. Sequencing input: blood. Receptors originate from a girl between 10 and 17 years old with multiple sclerosis.

V gene TRBV5-6 combines with J gene TRBJ2-1, with a weak D call TRBD2 (6 bases). Trimming cost V 3 bases and J 9 bases, with 13 bases left between them. Germline CDR1 is SGHDT and CDR2 is YYEEEE. The CDR3 consists of 13 residues. The CDR3 region is CASSSTRTSEQFF. The CDR3 coding sequence is TGTGCCAGCAGCTCGACTAGAACTTCTGAGCAGTTCTTC.

J is TRBJ1-6 and V is TRBV13; D gene unclear. The V and J ends lost 0 bases and 0 bases respectively, with 9 bases between them. The germline gives CDR1 PRHDT, CDR2 FYEKMQ (reference sequence). The CDR3 contains 17 residues. The CDR3 sequence: CASSLGGRGSYNSPLHF. The CDR3 DNA is TGTGCCAGCAGCTTAGGAGGGCGGGGCTCCTATAATTCACCCCTCCACTTT.

The chain links TRBV4-1 to TRBJ1-2; D remains ambiguous. This CDR3 is 15 amino acids long. From germline, CDR1 is MGHRA and CDR2 YSYEKL. V was clipped by 1 base and J by 2 bases, with 11 bases between them. The CDR3 is CASSQGRGWNYGYTF. The CDR3, as DNA: TGCGCCAGCAGCCAAGGGAGAGGGTGGAACTATGGCTACACCTTC.

The gene calls are TRBV29-1 and TRBJ2-3, with D maybe TRBD1 (6 bases). The CDR3 sequence is 19 residues long. CDR1 is SQVTM, CDR2 ANQGSEA, per germline. The V end was cut by 3 bases, the J end by 1 base, with 26 bases between. CDR3 loop: CSVDLGQKVRLKGTDTQYF. CDR3 DNA sequence: TGCAGCGTTGATCTAGGACAGAAAGTCCGGTTAAAAGGCACAGATACGCAGTATTTT.

The chain joins TRBV6-5 to TRBJ1-1; no reliable D call. This CDR3 contains 13 residues. V lost 6 bases to trimming and J lost 1 base, with 9 bases between them. Germline CDR1 reads MNHEY; CDR2 reads SVGAGI. As DNA, the CDR3 is TGTGCCAGCAGCCAGAAGAAGAACACTGAAGCTTTCTTT. Amino acid sequence: CASSQKKNTEAFF.

As regards this clonotype: This could be a read error, since a much larger clone is one nucleotide away. This chain joins TRBV6-6 and TRBJ2-3; TRBD2 agrees at 7 bases. V lost 1 base and J lost 4; bases outside the gene matches: 5. The CDR3 is 15 residues long. The germline V gene encodes CDR1 MNHNY and CDR2 SVGAGI (reference sequence). This CDR3 is CASSYFAGVADTQYF. The CDR3 DNA sequence: TGTGCCAGCAGTTACTTCGCGGGAGTCGCAGATACGCAGTATTTT.

This CDR3 is CASSYRLAGGYFKYEQYF. CDR3 sequence (DNA): TGTGCCAGCAGCTACCGACTAGCGGGAGGTTACTTTAAGTACGAGCAGTACTTC. The chain uses TRBV27 and TRBJ2-7; 13 nucleotides agree with TRBD2. The CDR3 length is 18 residues. Germline V lookup: CDR1 MNHEY, CDR2 SMNVEV (reference sequence). The junction had 15 bases not matched to a gene; V was cut back by 6 bases and J by 4 bases.

The CDR3 sequence is CASRGDRFFDEQFF. The CDR3 nucleotides read TGTGCCAGCAGGGGGGACAGGTTTTTCGATGAGCAGTTCTTC. This chain connects TRBV2 to TRBJ2-1, with 8 bases fitting TRBD1. CDR3 length equals 14 residues. J was trimmed by 8 bases and V by 6 bases; bases with no gene match: 9. In germline, CDR1 is SNHLY, CDR2 FYNNEI.

This chain uses TRBV19 with TRBJ2-1; no definite D call. CDR3 length equals 16 residues. Trimming took 2 bases from V and 0 from J, leaving 11 bases between them. Germline CDR1 LNHDA, CDR2 SQIVND (reference sequence). CDR3 nucleotides: TGTGCCAGTAGTATACGAGCGCAGAGCTCCTACAATGAGCAGTTCTTC. Its translation: CASSIRAQSSYNEQFF. Filled out from reference TRBV19 and TRBJ2-1, the complete variable domain reads DGGITQSPKYLFRKEGQNVTLSCEQNLNHDAMYWYRQDPGQGLRLIYYSQIVNDFQKGDIAEGYSVSREKKESFPLTVTSAQKNPTAFYLCASSIRAQSSYNEQFFGPGTRLTVL.

The chain recombines TRBV28 with TRBJ2-5; 12 bases are shared with TRBD2. The DNA end is a closer match to TRBJ2-7, so the J assignment may be wrong. The CDR3 covers 15 residues. Germline-derived CDR1 and CDR2 are MDHEN and SYDVKM. Here the CDR3 reads CASSSLAGGRYEQYF. CDR3 sequence (DNA): TGTGCCAGCAGTTCCCTAGCGGGAGGGAGGTACGAGCAGTACTTC.

This clonotype appeared a single time. The rearrangement uses TRBV25-1 and TRBJ1-2; D is uncertain. The CDR3 runs 15 residues. The V gene's germline CDR1 is MGHDK and CDR2 SYGVNS. V lost 2 bases to trimming and J lost 4 bases, with 14 bases between them. As DNA, the CDR3 is TGTGCCAGCAGTGAAACGGTCGGCGGGATCTATGGCTACACCTTC. Protein product: CASSETVGGIYGYTF.

This clonotype was seen a few times. The rearrangement joins TRBV28 to TRBJ2-3; 7 nucleotides match TRBD2. After removal of 5 bases from V and 1 base from J, the junction contained 12 bases not matched to a gene. This CDR3 comprises 17 residues. Germline-derived CDR1 and CDR2 are MDHEN and SYDVKM. The CDR3 region is CASSPLPGAGGTDTQYF. The CDR3 coding sequence is TGTGCCAGCAGTCCCCTCCCCGGGGCGGGAGGCACAGATACGCAGTATTTT.

This clonotype appeared a few times. V gene TRBV5-6 combines with J gene TRBJ2-2, with a tentative D call TRBD2 (5 bases). This CDR3 is built from 14 residues. V gave up 6 bases and J gave up 7 bases, with 16 bases separating them. Per the germline V gene, CDR1 is SGHDT and CDR2 is YYEEEE. The CDR3 sequence: CASTHRSGYGELFF. In DNA form, the CDR3 reads TGTGCCAGCACGCATCGGTCGGGGTACGGGGAGCTGTTTTTT.

In its sample, this clonotype was seen once. J is TRBJ2-5 and V is TRBV6-5; D remains unclear. The germline gives CDR1 MNHEY, CDR2 SVGAGI. The CDR3 covers 12 residues. Between the trimmed V and J ends, which lost 2 bases and 11 bases, there was a span of 12 bases. CDR3 region: CASSYIGAEQYF. The DNA for the CDR3 is TGTGCCAGCAGTTACATAGGTGCTGAGCAGTACTTC.

V usage is TRBV7-2 and J usage is TRBJ1-2, with 12 positions matching TRBD1. The CDR3 covers 17 residues. The ends lost 2 bases at V and 2 bases at J; junction bases unmatched: 6. CDR1 is SGHTA, CDR2 FQGNSA, per germline. In nucleotides, the CDR3 is TGTGCCAGCAGCTTAACCTCGGGGACAGGGGGCAACTATGGCTACACCTTC. This sequence encodes CASSLTSGTGGNYGYTF.

The CDR3: CASSLPDSTDTQYF. In nucleotides, the CDR3 is TGTGCCAGCAGTTTACCCGACAGCACAGATACGCAGTATTTT. The rearrangement links TRBV28 to TRBJ2-3, with D unresolved. This CDR3 is built from 14 residues. Trimming left V 2 bases short and J 0 bases short, with 6 bases between. The V gene's germline CDR1 is MDHEN and CDR2 SYDVKM.

The rearrangement links TRBV28 to TRBJ2-1, with 8 bases identical to TRBD2. Germline trimming cut 4 bases from V and 10 bases from J; bases unmatched to any gene: 9. This CDR3 has 14 amino acids. CDR1 is MDHEN, CDR2 SYDVKM, per germline. This CDR3 is CASSSLAEWAEQFF. As DNA, the CDR3 is TGTGCCAGCAGTTCACTAGCGGAGTGGGCCGAGCAGTTCTTC.

The chain combines TRBV28 with TRBJ2-7; D remains ambiguous. The V gene lost 6 bases and the J gene lost 0 bases, with 12 bases spanning the gap. In germline, CDR1 is MDHEN, CDR2 SYDVKM. The CDR3 contains 14 residues. The CDR3 DNA follows: TGTGCCAGCAGGGGCCGTCTAAGCTCCTACGAGCAGTACTTC. This gives the protein CASRGRLSSYEQYF.

The chain has TRBV6-1 and TRBJ1-5; D is unclear. Per the germline V gene, CDR1 is MNHNS and CDR2 is SASEGT. The V gene lost 10 bases and the J gene lost 1 base, with 14 bases spanning the gap. The CDR3 extends over 14 amino acids. The CDR3 reads CATVDRFSNQPQHF. CDR3 bases: TGTGCCACCGTAGACCGTTTCAGCAATCAGCCCCAGCATTTT.

V and J are TRBV6-1 and TRBJ1-5, with D possibly being TRBD1 (5 bases). Germline V gene lookup returns CDR1 MNHNS and CDR2 SASEGT. The ends were cut back, 6 bases at V and 4 bases at J, with 13 bases in the middle. The CDR3 extends over 14 amino acids. CDR3: CASSLGRKNQPQHF. The CDR3 nucleotides are TGTGCCAGCAGCTTGGGACGGAAGAATCAGCCCCAGCATTTT.

This clonotype has more than one count but fewer than ten. CDR3 amino acids: CASSSDWRGATEAFF. Here the CDR3 DNA reads TGTGCCAGCAGTTCTGATTGGCGGGGGGCCACTGAAGCTTTCTTT. The J gene is TRBJ1-1, the V gene TRBV6-2 or TRBV6-3, with a weak D call TRBD1 (6 bases). V was shortened by 4 bases and J by 4 bases, with 16 bases between the two germline ends. This CDR3 comprises 15 residues. CDR1 is MNHEY and CDR2 is SVGEGT in the germline V gene.

V and J are TRBV12-3 or TRBV12-4 and TRBJ1-3, with 10 bases fitting TRBD1. The V and J ends lost 1 base and 7 bases, in that order; junction bases with no gene match: 4. This CDR3 region has 15 residues. The DNA of the CDR3 is TGTGCCAGCAGTTTAGGACAGGGGGCTCGGAACACCATATATTTT. Protein: CASSLGQGARNTIYF.

This chain joins TRBV10-3 and TRBJ2-5; 10 nucleotides agree with TRBD2. There are 15 residues in the CDR3. CDR1 ENHRY and CDR2 SYGVKD come from the germline V gene. The V segment lost 2 bases and the J segment 1 base; nucleotides outside the gene matches: 1. CDR3 sequence: CAISETSGTQETQYF. For the CDR3, the DNA is TGTGCCATCAGTGAGACTAGCGGGACCCAAGAGACCCAGTACTTC.

This clonotype was detected only a few times. The V call is TRBV5-4, the J call TRBJ1-6; perhaps TRBD1 as D (5 bases). Germline CDR1 SGHNT, CDR2 YYREEE (reference sequence). The CDR3 consists of 16 residues. The V gene lost 4 bases and the J gene lost 0 bases, with 11 bases spanning the gap. The CDR3 DNA sequence: TGTGCCAGCAGCGGGGGTTCGAGCTCCTATAATTCACCCCTCCACTTT. Translation: CASSGGSSSYNSPLHF.

The chain has TRBV3-1 and TRBJ1-5, with D possibly being TRBD1 (5 bases). V was cut by 4 bases and J by 9 bases, with 16 bases left in between. This CDR3 is 14 amino acids long. CDR1 is LGHDT, CDR2 YNNKEL, per germline (reference sequence). The CDR3 loop reads CASSPHGAVPPQHF. Here the CDR3 DNA reads TGTGCCAGCAGCCCCCATGGGGCTGTGCCGCCCCAGCATTTT.

As to this clonotype: At one end, the junction sequence differs from germline, possibly due to a read error. The J gene is TRBJ2-1, the V gene TRBV3-1, with D possibly matching TRBD1 (6 bases). Germline assignment: CDR1 LGHDT and CDR2 YNNKEL (reference sequence). The CDR3 runs to 14 residues. The CDR3 protein is CASSLRVGDNERFF. The CDR3 DNA reads as TGTGCCAGCAGCTTACGCGTAGGGGACAATGAGCGGTTCTTC.

The chain combines TRBV29-1 with TRBJ2-1; 8 bases line up with TRBD2. This CDR3 is 14 amino acids long. The germline gives CDR1 SQVTM, CDR2 ANQGSEA. The V segment lost 1 base and the J segment 8 bases; nucleotides outside the gene matches: 7. Here the CDR3 reads CSVEGGTRVYEQFF. For the CDR3, the DNA is TGCAGCGTTGAAGGTGGGACTAGAGTCTATGAGCAGTTCTTC.

This clonotype has a handful of counts. The chain is built from TRBV19 and TRBJ2-5, with 11 bases matching TRBD2. In germline, CDR1 is LNHDA, CDR2 SQIVND (reference sequence). The CDR3 sequence is 16 residues long. With 0 bases clipped from V and 5 bases from J, the junction kept 5 bases outside the gene matches. CDR3 region: CASSIERGLAAETQYF. CDR3 in DNA: TGTGCCAGTAGTATAGAGAGGGGACTAGCGGCTGAGACCCAGTACTTC.

CDR3 protein: CASSSRTGVPYEQYF. The CDR3 DNA is TGTGCCAGCAGTTCACGGACAGGGGTACCCTACGAGCAGTACTTC. The J gene is TRBJ2-7, the V gene TRBV27, with 9 bases fitting TRBD1. Per the germline V gene, CDR1 is MNHEY and CDR2 is SMNVEV (reference sequence). After removal of 4 bases from V and 2 bases from J, the junction contained 6 bases not matched to a gene. The CDR3 has 15 amino acids.

Note on this clonotype: Mismatch with germline at one junction end may stem from a read error. The chain recombines TRBV5-1 with TRBJ2-1; D tentatively fits TRBD1 or TRBD2 (6 bases each). The CDR3 loop spans 17 amino acids. Germline assignment: CDR1 SGHRS and CDR2 YFSETQ. CDR3 coding DNA: TGCTCCAGCAGCTTGGGCCACGGGGGCCCCGGGTACAATGAGCAGTTCTTC. Its protein is CSSSLGHGGPGYNEQFF.

The chain carries TRBV7-6 and TRBJ1-5; no reliable D call. The CDR3 has 14 amino acids. The germline gives CDR1 SGHVS, CDR2 FNYEAQ. Trimming took off 5 bases at V and 4 bases at J, with 12 bases between the two ends. In DNA form, the CDR3 reads TGTGCCAGCAGCCGGGTCCCGGGGAATCAGCCCCAGCATTTT. Protein product: CASSRVPGNQPQHF.

In this sample, this clonotype turned up many times. The chain has TRBV5-6 and TRBJ2-7, with D possibly being TRBD1 (6 bases). Germline loops: CDR1 SGHDT, CDR2 YYEEEE. V dropped 3 bases and J dropped 3 bases, with 19 bases sitting between them. The CDR3 totals 16 residues. This CDR3 is CASSSRPATGHYEQYF. As DNA, the CDR3 is TGTGCCAGCAGCTCCCGGCCGGCGACAGGCCACTACGAGCAGTACTTC.